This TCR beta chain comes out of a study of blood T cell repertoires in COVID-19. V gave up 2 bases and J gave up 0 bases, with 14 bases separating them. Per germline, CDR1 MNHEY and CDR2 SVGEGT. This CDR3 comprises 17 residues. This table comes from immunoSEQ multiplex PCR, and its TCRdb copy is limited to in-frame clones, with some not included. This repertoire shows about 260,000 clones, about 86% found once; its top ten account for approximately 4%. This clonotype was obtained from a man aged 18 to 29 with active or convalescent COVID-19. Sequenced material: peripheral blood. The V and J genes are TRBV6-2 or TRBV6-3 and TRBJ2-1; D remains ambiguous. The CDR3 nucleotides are TGTGCCAGCAGTTACCCCTTATCCCCGAGCTCCTACAATGAGCAGTTCTTC. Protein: CASSYPLSPSSYNEQFF.